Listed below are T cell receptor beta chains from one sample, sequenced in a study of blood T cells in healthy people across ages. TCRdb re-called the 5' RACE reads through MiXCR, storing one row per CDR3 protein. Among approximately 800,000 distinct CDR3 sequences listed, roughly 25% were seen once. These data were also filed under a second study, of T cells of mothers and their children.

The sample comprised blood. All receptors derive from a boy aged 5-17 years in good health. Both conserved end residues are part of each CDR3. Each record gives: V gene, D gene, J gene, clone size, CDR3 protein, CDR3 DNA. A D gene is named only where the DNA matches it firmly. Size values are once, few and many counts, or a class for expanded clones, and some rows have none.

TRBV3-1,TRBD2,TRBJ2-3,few,CATAQSGGVTDTQYF,TGTGCCACCGCCCAAAGCGGGGGAGTCACAGATACGCAGTATTTT
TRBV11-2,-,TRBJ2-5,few,CASSPGRRGRVGETQYF,TGTGCCAGCAGCCCCGGTCGGAGGGGGCGAGTCGGAGAGACCCAGTACTTC
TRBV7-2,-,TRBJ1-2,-,CASSFGGERGYGYTF,TGTGCCAGCAGCTTCGGGGGGGAGCGGGGCTATGGCTACACCTTC
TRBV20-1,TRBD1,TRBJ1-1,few,CSARVNRGALEAFF,TGCAGTGCTAGAGTAAACAGGGGGGCCCTTGAAGCTTTCTTT
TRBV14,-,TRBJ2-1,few,CASSPGIPLGEQFF,TGTGCCAGCAGCCCGGGGATACCCTTAGGTGAGCAGTTCTTC
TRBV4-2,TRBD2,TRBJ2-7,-,CASSPSRGLVSYEQYF,TGTGCCAGCAGCCCAAGCCGGGGACTAGTCTCCTACGAGCAGTACTTC
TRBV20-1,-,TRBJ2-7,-,CSASPVGYEQYF,TGCAGTGCTAGCCCAGTCGGCTACGAGCAGTACTTC
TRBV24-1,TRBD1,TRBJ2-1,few,CATSDSTGNEQFF,TGTGCCACCAGTGATTCGACAGGGAATGAGCAGTTCTTC
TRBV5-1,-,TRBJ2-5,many,CASSSGLPKETQYF,TGCGCCAGCAGCTCGGGACTCCCGAAAGAGACCCAGTACTTC
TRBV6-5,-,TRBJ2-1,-,CASSYTGTDEQFF,TGTGCCAGCAGTTATACAGGGACGGATGAGCAGTTCTTC
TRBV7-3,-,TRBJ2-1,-,CASSLGLGDNEQFF,TGTGCCAGCAGCTTAGGTCTAGGGGACAATGAGCAGTTCTTC
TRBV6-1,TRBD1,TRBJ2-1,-,CASSPPRPGGKVANEQFF,TGTGCCAGCAGTCCCCCTAGGCCAGGGGGTAAGGTAGCAAATGAGCAGTTCTTC
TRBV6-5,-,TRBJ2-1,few,CASSYSQGSSYNEQFF,TGTGCCAGCAGTTACAGCCAGGGAAGCTCCTACAATGAGCAGTTCTTC
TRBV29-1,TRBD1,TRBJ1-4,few,CSVRDRRTEKLFF,TGCAGCGTGCGGGACAGGCGGACGGAAAAACTGTTTTTT
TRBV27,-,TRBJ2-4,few,CASSSSDILAKNIQYF,TGTGCCAGCAGTTCGTCAGACATCCTAGCCAAAAACATTCAGTACTTC
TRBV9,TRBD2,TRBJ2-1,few,CASSRLAADNEQFF,TGTGCCAGCAGCCGACTAGCGGCCGACAATGAGCAGTTCTTC
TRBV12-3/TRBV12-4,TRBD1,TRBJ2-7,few,CASRSGTVSYEQYF,TGTGCCAGCAGGTCCGGGACAGTCTCCTACGAGCAGTACTTC
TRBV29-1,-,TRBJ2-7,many,CSVGGRSYEQYF,TGCAGCGTTGGGGGCCGTTCCTACGAGCAGTACTTC
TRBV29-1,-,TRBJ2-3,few,CSVITSGGTDTQYF,TGCAGCGTTATTACTTCGGGCGGAACAGATACGCAGTATTTT
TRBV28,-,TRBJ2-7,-,CASRTGMTYEQYF,TGTGCCAGCAGAACAGGGATGACCTACGAGCAGTACTTC
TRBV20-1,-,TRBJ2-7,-,CSARVVGGTYEQYF,TGCAGTGCTAGGGTGGTCGGAGGGACCTACGAGCAGTACTTC
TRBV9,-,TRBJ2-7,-,CASSPGPFQHEQYF,TGTGCCAGCAGCCCCGGACCCTTTCAGCACGAGCAGTACTTC
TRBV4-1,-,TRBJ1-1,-,CASSQVSQMNTEAFF,TGCGCCAGCAGCCAAGTGTCACAGATGAACACTGAAGCTTTCTTT
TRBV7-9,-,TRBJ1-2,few,CASTLGERREYGYTF,TGTGCCAGCACCCTAGGGGAAAGGAGGGAGTATGGCTACACCTTC
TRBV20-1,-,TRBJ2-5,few,CSARPDETQYF,TGCAGTGCTAGACCCGATGAGACCCAGTACTTC
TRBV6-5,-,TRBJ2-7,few,CASSYSIPEYEQYF,TGTGCCAGCAGTTACTCGATACCAGAATACGAGCAGTACTTC
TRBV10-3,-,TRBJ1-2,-,CAIRPQKTENYGYTF,TGTGCCATCAGGCCGCAAAAAACAGAAAACTATGGCTACACCTTC
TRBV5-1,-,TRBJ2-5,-,CASSLTGPQGTQYF,TGCGCCAGCAGCTTGACAGGGCCCCAAGGGACCCAGTACTTC
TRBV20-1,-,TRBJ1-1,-,CSALITQGSAFF,TGCAGTGCGCTAATCACACAGGGATCAGCTTTCTTT
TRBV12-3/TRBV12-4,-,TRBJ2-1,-,CASSFSEQGEQFF,TGTGCCAGCAGTTTCTCTGAGCAGGGTGAGCAGTTCTTC
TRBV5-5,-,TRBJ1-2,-,CASSLVAGFTTF,TGTGCCAGCAGCTTGGTTGCAGGGTTCACAACCTTC
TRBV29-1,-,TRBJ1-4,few,CSGKGEGEKLFF,TGTAGCGGGAAGGGGGAGGGTGAAAAACTGTTTTTT
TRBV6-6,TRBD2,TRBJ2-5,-,CASTLEAGGSEFF,TGTGCCAGCACCCTAGAAGCGGGGGGGTCCGAGTTCTTC
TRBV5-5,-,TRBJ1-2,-,CASSFPSAGYTF,TGTGCCAGCAGCTTCCCGTCTGCTGGCTACACCTTC
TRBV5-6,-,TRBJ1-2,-,CASSSAVKTESMPSGYTF,TGTGCCAGCAGCTCGGCGGTAAAGACAGAGTCAATGCCTTCGGGCTACACCTTC
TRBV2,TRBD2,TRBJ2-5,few,CASRRGAREETQYF,TGTGCCAGCAGGCGGGGGGCAAGAGAAGAGACCCAGTACTTC
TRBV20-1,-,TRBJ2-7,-,CSAREGAPSYEQYF,TGCAGTGCTAGAGAGGGGGCACCTAGCTACGAGCAGTACTTC
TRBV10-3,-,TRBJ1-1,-,CAISESTVNTEAFF,TGTGCCATCAGTGAGTCGACGGTGAACACTGAAGCTTTCTTT
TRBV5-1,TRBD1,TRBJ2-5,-,CASSYHVDRLQETQYF,TGCGCCAGCAGCTACCACGTGGACAGGCTCCAAGAGACCCAGTACTTC
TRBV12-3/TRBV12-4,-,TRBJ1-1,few,CASSLQQNTEAFF,TGTGCCAGCAGCTTACAGCAGAACACTGAAGCTTTCTTT
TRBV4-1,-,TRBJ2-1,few,CASSQDGRGMPFF,TGCGCCAGCAGCCAAGACGGGCGGGGTATGCCGTTCTTC
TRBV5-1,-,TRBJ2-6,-,CASSSSGGGSGANVLTF,TGCGCCAGCAGCTCTTCAGGGGGGGGATCTGGGGCCAACGTCCTGACTTTC
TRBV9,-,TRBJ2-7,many,CASSVGVSYEQYF,TGTGCCAGCAGCGTAGGGGTTTCCTACGAGCAGTACTTC
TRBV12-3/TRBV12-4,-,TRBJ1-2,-,CASRISGLPNNYGYTF,TGTGCCAGCAGGATATCGGGTCTGCCCAATAACTATGGCTACACCTTC
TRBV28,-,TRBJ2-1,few,CASSTDRYNEQFF,TGTGCCAGCAGTACTGACCGCTACAATGAGCAGTTCTTC
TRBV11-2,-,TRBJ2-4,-,CASSLGRGQVKNIQYF,TGTGCCAGCAGCTTAGGCAGGGGACAAGTCAAAAACATTCAGTACTTC
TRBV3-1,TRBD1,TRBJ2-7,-,CASSQGGTGRLEQYF,TGTGCCAGCAGTCAAGGAGGGACAGGGCGCTTAGAGCAGTACTTC
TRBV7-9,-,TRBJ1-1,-,CASSPTEEAFF,TGTGCCAGCAGCCCGACGGAAGAAGCTTTCTTT
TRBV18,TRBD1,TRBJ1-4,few,CASSPVAGQGANEKLFF,TGTGCCAGCTCACCAGTTGCCGGACAGGGGGCGAATGAAAAACTGTTTTTT
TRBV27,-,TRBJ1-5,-,CASSPRVASNQPQHF,TGTGCCAGCAGTCCCCGGGTTGCTAGCAATCAGCCCCAGCATTTT
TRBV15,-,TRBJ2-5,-,CATSRGVDGQETQYF,TGTGCCACCAGCAGAGGAGTAGACGGGCAAGAGACCCAGTACTTC
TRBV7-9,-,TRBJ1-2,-,CASSRGPANYGYTF,TGTGCCAGCAGCCGGGGACCAGCTAACTATGGCTACACCTTC
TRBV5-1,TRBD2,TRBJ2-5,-,CASSFGGGTQETQYF,TGCGCCAGCAGCTTCGGCGGGGGGACACAAGAGACCCAGTACTTC
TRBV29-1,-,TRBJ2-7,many,CSVSGTTSSYEQYF,TGCAGCGTCTCCGGGACAACTTCCAGCTACGAGCAGTACTTC